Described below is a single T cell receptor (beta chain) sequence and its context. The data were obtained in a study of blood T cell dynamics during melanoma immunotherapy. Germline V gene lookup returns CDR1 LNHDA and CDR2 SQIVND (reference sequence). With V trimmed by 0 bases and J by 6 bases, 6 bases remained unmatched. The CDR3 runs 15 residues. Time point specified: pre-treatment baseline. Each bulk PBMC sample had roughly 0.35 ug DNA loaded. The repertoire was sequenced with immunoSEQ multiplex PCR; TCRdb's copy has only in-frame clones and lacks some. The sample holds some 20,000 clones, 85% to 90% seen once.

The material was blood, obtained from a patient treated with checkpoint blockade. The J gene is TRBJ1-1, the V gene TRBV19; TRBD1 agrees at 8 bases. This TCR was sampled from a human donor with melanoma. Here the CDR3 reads CASSIEGRGPAEAFF. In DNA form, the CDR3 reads TGTGCCAGTAGTATAGAGGGCAGGGGGCCCGCTGAAGCTTTCTTT. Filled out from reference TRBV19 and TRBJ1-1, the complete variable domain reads DGGITQSPKYLFRKEGQNVTLSCEQNLNHDAMYWYRQDPGQGLRLIYYSQIVNDFQKGDIAEGYSVSREKKESFPLTVTSAQKNPTAFYLCASSIEGRGPAEAFFGQGTRLTVV.